The 7 T cell receptor beta chains listed next were all sequenced from one sample in a study of naive and memory T cell subsets. The beta constant-region primer was an equimolar mix of two oligonucleotides covering TRBC1 and TRBC2. TCRdb itself ran the UMI-ligation and nested PCR reads through MiXCR, one entry per CDR3 protein. This repertoire shows roughly 21,000 distinct CDR3 sequences, approximately 11% found once; its top ten account for around 18%. Sequenced input: central memory CD8+ T cells from blood. The receptor set was obtained from a human donor in good health.

This clonotype was counted only a few times. J is TRBJ2-5 and V is TRBV20-1, with 10 nucleotides matching TRBD2. With V trimmed by 6 bases and J by 5 bases, 12 bases remained unmatched. CDR1 and CDR2 (germline): DFQATT, SNEGSKA (reference sequence). The CDR3 loop spans 15 amino acids. CDR3 amino acids: CSAINLAGDHETQYF. CDR3 DNA sequence: TGCAGTGCCATCAATCTAGCGGGAGATCATGAGACCCAGTACTTC.

This clonotype is labeled medium-sized. Here the CDR3 reads CASSFLAGGPRNEQYF. The CDR3 nucleotides read TGTGCCAGCAGCTTTCTAGCGGGAGGGCCAAGGAACGAGCAGTACTTC. The chain has TRBV7-9 and TRBJ2-7, with 12 bases matching TRBD2. Per the germline V gene, CDR1 is SEHNR and CDR2 is FQNEAQ (reference sequence). The CDR3 is made up of 16 amino acids. Trimming cost V 3 bases and J 5 bases; bases outside gene matches: 8.

This clonotype was seen repeatedly, ten times or more. The chain links TRBV9 to TRBJ2-1; 10 bases line up with TRBD1. The CDR3 totals 18 residues. Germline values: CDR1 SGDLS, CDR2 YYNGEE. V was pared by 0 bases and J by 8 bases, with 14 bases of the junction left unmatched. CDR3 protein: CASSVEGTGAGLADEQFF. The CDR3 DNA reads TGTGCCAGCAGCGTAGAGGGGACAGGGGCCGGATTAGCCGATGAGCAGTTCTTC.

The genes are TRBV19 and TRBJ2-1, with 8 nucleotides matching TRBD2. V was pared by 5 bases and J by 6 bases, with 6 bases of the junction left unmatched. The germline V gene encodes CDR1 LNHDA and CDR2 SQIVND (reference sequence). CDR3 length: 14 residues. CDR3 loop: CASSRREVGNEQFF. The CDR3 coding sequence is TGTGCCAGTAGTCGGCGGGAGGTGGGCAATGAGCAGTTCTTC.

This clonotype was picked up many times. The V and J genes are TRBV7-3 and TRBJ2-1; D call uncertain. This CDR3 has 14 amino acids. Trimming removed 2 bases from V and 9 bases from J, with 14 bases in between. CDR1 and CDR2 from the germline V gene are SGHTA and FQGTGA. CDR3 nucleotides: TGTGCCAGCAGCTTAGGGGTCCCCCCTAGTGAGCAGTTCTTC. This sequence encodes CASSLGVPPSEQFF.

This clonotype occurred a few times. The V call is TRBV12-3 or TRBV12-4, the J call TRBJ2-7, with 12 positions matching TRBD2. The V segment lost 5 bases and the J segment 4 bases; nucleotides outside the gene matches: 6. The CDR3 covers 15 residues. CDR3 region: CASSARLAGVYEQYF. CDR3 DNA: TGTGCCAGCAGTGCTAGACTAGCGGGAGTGTACGAGCAGTACTTC.

This clonotype was counted between two and nine times. The rearrangement uses TRBV7-9 and TRBJ1-2; 7 positions match TRBD1. V was clipped by 5 bases and J by 4 bases; unmatched bases: 4. Germline V gene data show CDR1 as SEHNR and CDR2 as FQNEAQ (reference sequence). CDR3 size: 13 residues. Here the CDR3 reads CASSTTGTYGYTF. For the CDR3, the DNA is TGTGCCAGCAGCACGACAGGGACCTATGGCTACACCTTC. The full variable domain, rest sourced from reference TRBV7-9 and TRBJ1-2, is DTGVSQNPRHKITKRGQNVTFRCDPISEHNRLYWYRQTLGQGPEFLTYFQNEAQLEKSRLLSDRFSAERPKGSFSTLEIQRTEQGDSAMYLCASSTTGTYGYTFGSGTRLTVV.